The rows below give T cell receptor beta chains drawn from one sample of a study of blood T cell repertoires in COVID-19. Libraries were prepared by immunoSEQ multiplex PCR; TCRdb keeps only in-frame clonotypes and omits some of them. The sample lists about 290,000 clones; 75% to 90% were seen once. Sequenced input: peripheral blood. These receptors were taken from a middle-aged woman who had recovered from COVID-19. CDR3s include the opening cysteine and the closing phenylalanine or tryptophan. D genes are given only for firm matches. A clone size is listed for some rows: how often the clone was seen (once, few, many), or a class if it is expanded.

clone size,J gene,D gene,V gene,CDR3 DNA,CDR3 protein
-,TRBJ2-4,TRBD1,TRBV28,TGTGCCAGCAGCCAGACCGACAGGGGCGGAAACATTCAGTACTTC,CASSQTDRGGNIQYF
-,TRBJ2-1,TRBD2,TRBV9,TGTGCCAGCAGCGCTAGCGGGAGCCACAATGAGCAGTTCTTC,CASSASGSHNEQFF
-,TRBJ2-5,TRBD2,TRBV2,TGTGCCAGCAGTGATGGGACTAGGGTTCAAGAGACCCAGTACTTC,CASSDGTRVQETQYF
-,TRBJ2-2,TRBD2,TRBV19,TGTGCCAGTATCCTTAAAGGAGCGGGAGGGCCGAACACCGGGGAGCTGTTTTTT,CASILKGAGGPNTGELFF
-,TRBJ2-1,TRBD2,TRBV28,TGTGCCAGCAGTTTCGTGGGGGTAGCGGGAGCTAATGAGCAGTTCTTC,CASSFVGVAGANEQFF
-,TRBJ2-7,-,TRBV7-2,TGTGCCAGCAGCTTCGGGACTCCTTTGGGGTCCTACGAGCAGTACTTC,CASSFGTPLGSYEQYF
-,TRBJ2-7,TRBD2,TRBV5-1,TGCGCCAGCAGCGGGGGACTAGCGGGAGACATCTACGAGCAGTACTTC,CASSGGLAGDIYEQYF
-,TRBJ2-4,TRBD1,TRBV5-4,TGTGCCAGCAGCTCGGACGGACAGGGGATAAAAAACATTCAGTACTTC,CASSSDGQGIKNIQYF
-,TRBJ2-1,TRBD2,TRBV24-1,TGTGCCACCTCTGTGCGGGAGGGCTACAATGAGCAGTTCTTC,CATSVREGYNEQFF
-,TRBJ2-3,TRBD2,TRBV28,TGTGCCAGCAGTTTATCAGTAGCGGGAGCAGATACGCAGTATTTT,CASSLSVAGADTQYF
-,TRBJ1-6,-,TRBV6-6,TGTGCCAGCAGTTTCGACAGGTCTAATTCGGCCCTCCACTTT,CASSFDRSNSALHF
-,TRBJ2-1,TRBD2,TRBV19,TGTGCCAGTAGTATCCCCACTAGCGGGATGATTATGGCCTACAATGAGCAGTTCTTC,CASSIPTSGMIMAYNEQFF
-,TRBJ2-1,TRBD2,TRBV2,TGTGCCAGCAGTGGGACTAGCGGGAGGGTGACCTACAATGAGCAGTTCTTC,CASSGTSGRVTYNEQFF
-,TRBJ2-2,TRBD1,TRBV27,TGTGCCAGCAGTTTAACCCGGGACAGGCATCAAACCGGGGAGCTGTTTTTT,CASSLTRDRHQTGELFF
few,TRBJ2-6,-,TRBV5-1,TGCGCCAGCAGCTTGGGGCAACAGGGAACTGGGGCCAACGTCCTGACTTTC,CASSLGQQGTGANVLTF
-,TRBJ2-6,TRBD1,TRBV5-1,TGCGCCAGCAGCTTGGCCGGGACAGGCCGCTCTGGGGCCAACGTCCTGACTTTC,CASSLAGTGRSGANVLTF
-,TRBJ2-3,-,TRBV7-9,TGTGCCAGCAGCTCTCCTACAGATACGCAGTATTTT,CASSSPTDTQYF